The 29 T cell receptor beta chains presented below share a single source sample, sequenced in a study of T cell repertoires in cytomegalovirus infection (dated by TCRdb to about 2019). The run used an Illumina HiSeq 1500. The public reads were quality trimmed at Q25 with fastp and then assembled into clones with MiXCR by TCRdb, keeping productive beta chains. Identical CDR3 protein sequences are pooled into one entry, listed with their most common genes and DNA. The sample contains 200,000 to 250,000 distinct CDR3 sequences, approximately 7% of them found a single time. The top ten constitute more than 5.5% of the sample. Source material: PBMCs. The receptors originated from a human donor in good health (CMV status not recorded). Some clones in this sample may be carry-over from other donors' samples.

This clonotype showed up many times. The genes are TRBV7-2 and TRBJ2-7; D unclear. The length of the CDR3 is 14 residues. Trimming cost V 1 base and J 0 bases, with 7 bases left between them. Germline V CDR1 and CDR2: SGHTA, FQGNSA. In DNA, the CDR3 is TGTGCCAGCAGCTTAGGCGGAACCTCCTACGAGCAGTACTTC. Protein product: CASSLGGTSYEQYF.

This clonotype has a handful of counts. V is TRBV20-1 and J is TRBJ1-1; 8 nucleotides line up with TRBD1. The CDR3 is made up of 17 amino acids. Germline V gene lookup returns CDR1 DFQATT and CDR2 SNEGSKA (reference sequence). V lost 2 bases to trimming and J lost 1 base; unmatched junction nucleotides: 12. DNA of the CDR3: TGCAGTGCTAGACACACGCCCGGACAGGGAGGGAACACTGAAGCTTTCTTT. This codes for CSARHTPGQGGNTEAFF.

CDR3 sequence reads: CASSRGFSEAFF. In nucleotides, the CDR3 is TGTGCCAGCAGCCGAGGATTCTCTGAAGCTTTCTTT. V gene TRBV6-2 or TRBV6-3 combines with J gene TRBJ1-1, with no clear D. The CDR3 consists of 12 residues. V was pared by 6 bases and J by 6 bases, with 11 bases between. CDR1 MNHEY and CDR2 SVGEGT come from the germline V gene.

Ten or more counts support this clonotype. This chain uses TRBV12-3 or TRBV12-4 with TRBJ2-1; 13 nucleotides match TRBD2. The CDR3 has 16 amino acids. The junction had 0 bases not matched to a gene; V was cut back by 1 base and J by 3 bases. CDR3 nucleotide sequence: TGTGCCAGCAGTTTAGGACTAGCGGGGGGCTACAATGAGCAGTTCTTC. Its translation is CASSLGLAGGYNEQFF.

This clonotype was seen many times. The V call is TRBV5-4, the J call TRBJ2-7; D is perhaps TRBD1 or TRBD2 (5 bases each). V was shortened by 3 bases and J by 2 bases, with 12 bases between the two germline ends. CDR3 length: 14 residues. CDR1 SGHNT and CDR2 YYREEE come from the germline V gene (reference sequence). CDR3 region: CASSSGQVTYEQYF. CDR3 in DNA: TGTGCCAGCAGCTCGGGGCAGGTGACCTACGAGCAGTACTTC.

This clonotype was observed a handful of times. The rearrangement joins TRBV28 to TRBJ1-1; D gene unclear. The CDR3 sequence is 14 residues long. Germline CDR1 MDHEN, CDR2 SYDVKM. Trimming shortened V by 5 bases and J by 0 bases, and 10 bases separated the two germline ends. The CDR3 loop is CASSLRYMNTEAFF. CDR3 bases: TGTGCCAGCAGTCTCCGATACATGAACACTGAAGCTTTCTTT. The complete variable domain, with remaining parts taken from reference TRBV28 and TRBJ1-1, reads DVKVTQSSRYLVKRTGEKVFLECVQDMDHENMFWYRQDPGLGLRLIYFSYDVKMKEKGDIPEGYSVSREKKERFSLILESASTNQTSMYLCASSLRYMNTEAFFGQGTRLTVV.

This clonotype appeared a few times. The rearrangement links TRBV20-1 to TRBJ1-1; possible D gene TRBD1, 5 bases. Germline CDR1 and CDR2: DFQATT and SNEGSKA (reference sequence). V lost 5 bases, J lost 0 bases, and 16 bases lay in between. This CDR3 is 15 amino acids long. The CDR3 DNA reads TGCAGTGCTCTGCTCCCGCGACAGATGAACACTGAAGCTTTCTTT. Amino acids: CSALLPRQMNTEAFF.

In this sample, this clonotype turned up many times. This CDR3 is CASSSRALQETQYF. CDR3 coding DNA: TGTGCCAGCAGCTCCCGGGCCCTCCAAGAGACCCAGTACTTC. The genes are TRBV7-9 and TRBJ2-5; no firm D call. V was clipped by 4 bases and J by 1 base, with 10 bases between them. Germline lookup yields CDR1 SEHNR and CDR2 FQNEAQ (reference sequence). The CDR3 length is 14 residues.

This clonotype appeared many times. The V call is TRBV2, the J call TRBJ1-5; 7 bases fit TRBD1. CDR1 and CDR2 (germline): SNHLY, FYNNEI. After removal of 1 base from V and 3 bases from J, the junction contained 9 bases not matched to a gene. The CDR3 has 17 amino acids. The DNA of the CDR3 is TGTGCCAGCAGTGAAGACCCAGGGGGTCAGGTCAATCAGCCCCAGCATTTT. Its translation: CASSEDPGGQVNQPQHF.

This clonotype was seen many times. The chain carries TRBV30 and TRBJ2-5, with 9 nucleotides matching TRBD1. Germline CDR1 reads GTSNPN; CDR2 reads SVGIG (reference sequence). The CDR3 contains 18 residues. J gave up 3 bases and V 0 bases, and 14 bases lay outside the gene matches. As DNA, the CDR3 is TGTGCCTGGAGTGTACAATTAGTAGGACAGGGGAATAAAGAGACCCAGTACTTC. Protein: CAWSVQLVGQGNKETQYF.

In its sample, this clonotype was seen many times. CDR3 DNA: TGTGCCAGCAGCCATCCACCCCGGGACAGGTTGGGGGAAAACATTCAGTACTTC. Translating it yields CASSHPPRDRLGENIQYF. This chain joins TRBV6-2 or TRBV6-3 and TRBJ2-4; TRBD1 matches at 8 bases. CDR3 length: 18 amino acids. V trimming: 6 bases; J trimming: 5 bases; junction bases outside the gene matches: 18. Germline CDR1 MNHEY, CDR2 SVGEGT.

The table lists this clonotype with a few counts. The CDR3 spells CSALLRGGYGYTF. The DNA of the CDR3 is TGCAGTGCCCTACTCAGGGGTGGCTATGGCTACACCTTC. The gene calls are TRBV20-1 and TRBJ1-2, with a tentative D call TRBD1 (6 bases). The CDR3 covers 13 residues. Trimming took off 6 bases at V and 4 bases at J, with 15 bases between the two ends. Germline assignment: CDR1 DFQATT and CDR2 SNEGSKA (reference sequence).

The chain combines TRBV20-1 with TRBJ2-1; 8 bases agree with TRBD2. The germline gives CDR1 DFQATT, CDR2 SNEGSKA (reference sequence). The length of the CDR3 is 16 residues. Trimming at V came to 0 bases and at J to 9 bases, leaving 13 bases not matched to a gene. The CDR3: CSARDYSPHRGGEQFF. CDR3 coding DNA: TGCAGTGCTAGAGATTATTCGCCGCACCGGGGGGGTGAGCAGTTCTTC.

This clonotype was recorded many times. The rearrangement uses TRBV5-5 and TRBJ2-2; 9 bases agree with TRBD2. The CDR3 length is 16 residues. The germline CDR1 and CDR2 sequences are SGHKS and YYEKEE (reference sequence). V was clipped by 2 bases and J by 6 bases; unmatched bases: 8. CDR3 amino acids: CASSFRTSDPPGELFF. As DNA, the CDR3 is TGTGCCAGCAGCTTCAGGACTAGCGATCCGCCCGGGGAGCTGTTTTTT.

Many counts were recorded for this clonotype. The rearrangement links TRBV4-1 to TRBJ2-5; D is tentatively TRBD1 or TRBD2 (6 bases each). The CDR3 has 16 amino acids. The germline V gene has CDR1 MGHRA and CDR2 YSYEKL. Between the trimmed V and J ends, which lost 1 base and 4 bases, there was a span of 16 bases. CDR3 residues: CASSQVRKGDSETQYF. The CDR3 bases are TGCGCCAGCAGCCAAGTTCGAAAGGGGGACTCAGAGACCCAGTACTTC.

This clonotype was found many times. J is TRBJ2-1 and V is TRBV6-2 or TRBV6-3; a possible D gene is TRBD1 (6 bases). The CDR3 is 15 residues long. Trimming stripped 2 bases from V and 8 bases from J, with 16 bases between. The germline CDR1 and CDR2 sequences are MNHEY and SVGEGT. The CDR3 region has the DNA TGTGCCAGCAGTTACGGGGCAGGGGTGATCGATGAGCAGTTCTTC. Amino acids: CASSYGAGVIDEQFF.

The chain joins TRBV12-3 or TRBV12-4 to TRBJ2-1; D gene unclear. Trimming pared 3 bases from V and 6 bases from J, leaving 12 bases between. The CDR3 is made up of 14 amino acids. The CDR3 reads CASSLGGNCNEQFF. DNA for the CDR3: TGTGCCAGCAGTTTGGGCGGCAACTGCAATGAGCAGTTCTTC.

This clonotype was recorded at least ten times. CDR3 loop: CSARHWRSYNEQFF. CDR3 bases: TGCAGTGCTAGGCACTGGCGGAGCTACAATGAGCAGTTCTTC. The genes are TRBV20-1 and TRBJ2-1; the D is unclear. CDR3 length: 14 residues. Per germline, CDR1 DFQATT and CDR2 SNEGSKA (reference sequence). The V gene lost 3 bases and the J gene lost 3 bases, with 12 bases spanning the gap.

This clonotype was recorded at least ten times. V and J are TRBV7-3 and TRBJ1-1; no firm D call. CDR1 SGHTA and CDR2 FQGTGA come from the germline V gene. The CDR3 is 13 residues long. Trimming stripped 4 bases from V and 4 bases from J, with 10 bases between. CDR3 sequence reads: CASSSGDATEAFF. The CDR3 DNA is TGTGCCAGCAGCTCCGGGGATGCCACTGAAGCTTTCTTT.

This clonotype was picked up many times. V and J are TRBV14 and TRBJ1-1; D remains ambiguous. Germline assignment: CDR1 SGHDN and CDR2 FVKESK. This CDR3 is built from 13 residues. The V end lost 0 bases, the J end lost 10 bases, and 12 bases lay between the germline ends. The CDR3 here is CASSQDLEGAAFF. In DNA, the CDR3 is TGTGCCAGCAGCCAAGATCTCGAGGGAGCAGCTTTCTTT.

This chain links TRBV5-1 with TRBJ1-1; D ambiguous. The CDR3 consists of 14 residues. Deletions cut 3 bases from V and 1 base from J, with 10 bases between. Germline V gene data show CDR1 as SGHRS and CDR2 as YFSETQ. CDR3 region: CASSSARSNTEAFF. The CDR3 DNA sequence: TGCGCCAGCAGCTCGGCGAGGTCGAACACTGAAGCTTTCTTT.

This clonotype was observed many times. The genes are TRBV28 and TRBJ2-5, with D possibly matching TRBD2 (5 bases). Germline V CDR1 and CDR2: MDHEN, SYDVKM. The CDR3 runs 17 residues. V dropped 8 bases and J dropped 5 bases, with 27 bases sitting between them. CDR3 region: CASRNFDYSSREETQYF. The CDR3 coding sequence is TGTGCCAGCCGAAACTTCGACTACTCATCGAGGGAGGAGACCCAGTACTTC.

This chain joins TRBV5-5 and TRBJ1-2; D unresolved. The CDR3 extends over 15 amino acids. V was pared by 4 bases and J by 0 bases, with 13 bases between. The germline CDR1 and CDR2 sequences are SGHKS and YYEKEE (reference sequence). The CDR3 DNA reads as TGTGCCAGCAGCCCGGAGCTTCCGGCTAACTATGGCTACACCTTC. This translates into CASSPELPANYGYTF.

Ten or more counts support this clonotype. The chain employs TRBV7-2 and TRBJ1-1; maybe TRBD1 (6 bases). The CDR3 loop spans 14 amino acids. Germline CDR1 is SGHTA and CDR2 is FQGNSA. Between the trimmed V and J ends, which lost 3 bases and 3 bases, there was a span of 11 bases. CDR3 nucleotides: TGTGCCAGCAGCTTTAAACCAGGGGACACTGAAGCTTTCTTT. This translates into CASSFKPGDTEAFF.

This clonotype was detected many times. This chain uses TRBV7-2 with TRBJ1-1; tentatively, D is TRBD1 (6 bases). Trimming pared 6 bases from V and 2 bases from J, leaving 13 bases between. The CDR3 loop spans 14 amino acids. Germline V gene lookup returns CDR1 SGHTA and CDR2 FQGNSA. CDR3 DNA sequence: TGTGCCAGCAGTTTAACGGGGGGCAACACTGAAGCTTTCTTT. Encoded protein: CASSLTGGNTEAFF.

The CDR3 protein is CSAETGELGLNYGYTF. The CDR3 region has the DNA TGCAGCGCCGAGACAGGGGAATTAGGACTAAACTATGGCTACACCTTC. V usage is TRBV29-1 and J usage is TRBJ1-2, with 8 bases that match TRBD1. The CDR3 length is 16 residues. CDR1 and CDR2 from the germline V gene are SQVTM and ANQGSEA. V dropped 7 bases and J dropped 2; count of bases not matched to a gene: 15.

The V call is TRBV2, the J call TRBJ2-7; unclear D gene. V shed 5 bases and J shed 4 bases, with 9 bases lying between them. CDR3 length equals 12 residues. Germline CDR1 and CDR2: SNHLY and FYNNEI. As DNA, the CDR3 is TGTGCCAGCAGTTCTCTCATATACGAGCAGTACTTC. The encoded protein is CASSSLIYEQYF.

This clonotype was detected many times. The chain employs TRBV7-9 and TRBJ1-4; the D gene is possibly TRBD1 (5 bases). This CDR3 contains 15 residues. The germline CDR1 and CDR2 sequences are SEHNR and FQNEAQ (reference sequence). Trimming took off 5 bases at V and 8 bases at J, with 18 bases between the two ends. The CDR3 DNA is TGTGCCAGCAGCCAGGACGGGGGTAGAGTGGAAAAACTGTTTTTT. Amino acids: CASSQDGGRVEKLFF. The whole variable domain, remainder taken from reference TRBV7-9 and TRBJ1-4, is DTGVSQNPRHKITKRGQNVTFRCDPISEHNRLYWYRQTLGQGPEFLTYFQNEAQLEKSRLLSDRFSAERPKGSFSTLEIQRTEQGDSAMYLCASSQDGGRVEKLFFGSGTQLSVL.

As for this clonotype: The junction differs from germline at one of its ends, possibly a read error. The V call is TRBV23-1, the J call TRBJ1-5; D not resolved. TRBV23-1 is filed as an ORF, its function uncertain. The CDR3 length is 17 residues. The CDR3 sequence: CVSSLNPLAPLLEPQHF. In nucleotides, the CDR3 is TGCGTCAGCAGTCTCAATCCATTAGCCCCCCTCCTGGAGCCCCAGCATTTT.